The T cell receptor (beta chain) described here comes from a study of blood T cell repertoires in COVID-19. TCRdb keeps only in-frame clones here, not all; method: immunoSEQ multiplex PCR. The sample consists of about 73,000 clones, about 80% of them appearing once. The germline V gene has CDR1 MNHEY and CDR2 SVGEGT. V lost 4 bases, J lost 1 base, and 3 bases stayed unmatched. The CDR3 loop spans 14 amino acids. Sequenced input: peripheral blood. This chain joins TRBV6-2 or TRBV6-3 and TRBJ1-1; 7 bases are a match to TRBD1. This receptor was taken from a human donor in a cohort sampled during active COVID-19. The CDR3 loop reads CASSLRQGNTEAFF. The CDR3 DNA reads as TGTGCCAGCAGTTTGCGACAGGGGAACACTGAAGCTTTCTTT.